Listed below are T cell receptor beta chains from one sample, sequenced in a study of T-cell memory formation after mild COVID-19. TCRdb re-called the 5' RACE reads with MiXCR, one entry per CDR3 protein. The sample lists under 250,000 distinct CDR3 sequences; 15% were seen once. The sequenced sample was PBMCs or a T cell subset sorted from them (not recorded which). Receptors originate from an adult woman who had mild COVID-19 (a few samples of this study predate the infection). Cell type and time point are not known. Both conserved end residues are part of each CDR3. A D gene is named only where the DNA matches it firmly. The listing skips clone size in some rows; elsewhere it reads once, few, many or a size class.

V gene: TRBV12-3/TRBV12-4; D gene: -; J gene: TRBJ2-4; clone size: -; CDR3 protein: CASSLEGDIQYF; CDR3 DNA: TGTGCCAGCAGTTTAGAGGGGGACATTCAGTACTTC
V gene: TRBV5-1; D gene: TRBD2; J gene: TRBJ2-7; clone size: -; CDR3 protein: CASRGLARYEQYF; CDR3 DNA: TGCGCCAGCAGAGGACTAGCAAGATACGAGCAGTACTTC
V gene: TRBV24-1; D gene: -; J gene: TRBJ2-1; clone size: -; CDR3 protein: CAAGLWNEQFF; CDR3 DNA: TGTGCGGCAGGGCTGTGGAATGAGCAGTTCTTC
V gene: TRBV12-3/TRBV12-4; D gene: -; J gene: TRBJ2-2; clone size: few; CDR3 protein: CASSPTSPEAGELFF; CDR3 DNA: TGTGCCAGCAGTCCCACTAGCCCAGAGGCCGGGGAGCTGTTTTTT
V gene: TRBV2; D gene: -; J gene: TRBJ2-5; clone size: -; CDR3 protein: CASTLMGALTQETQYF; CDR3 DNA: TGTGCCAGCACTTTAATGGGTGCCTTAACCCAAGAGACCCAGTACTTC
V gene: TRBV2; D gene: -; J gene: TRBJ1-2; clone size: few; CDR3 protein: CASSQDRMIYGYTF; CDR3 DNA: TGTGCCAGCAGCCAAGACAGGATGATATATGGCTACACCTTC
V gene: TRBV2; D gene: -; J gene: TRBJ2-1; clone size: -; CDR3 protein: CASRLGVGNEQFF; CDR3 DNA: TGTGCCAGCAGACTCGGGGTGGGGAATGAGCAGTTCTTC
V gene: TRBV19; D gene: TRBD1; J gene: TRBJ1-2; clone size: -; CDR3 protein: CASSMNRGFNYGYTF; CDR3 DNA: TGTGCCAGTAGTATGAACAGGGGATTTAACTATGGCTACACCTTC
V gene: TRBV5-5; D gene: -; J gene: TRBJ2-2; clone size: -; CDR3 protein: CASSSTGGGMPGELFF; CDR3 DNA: TGTGCCAGCAGCTCTACAGGGGGGGGAATGCCCGGGGAGCTGTTTTTT
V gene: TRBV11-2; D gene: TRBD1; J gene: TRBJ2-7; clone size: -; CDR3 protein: CASSPGRDRGYEQYF; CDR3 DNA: TGTGCCAGCAGCCCGGGCCGGGACAGGGGTTACGAGCAGTACTTC
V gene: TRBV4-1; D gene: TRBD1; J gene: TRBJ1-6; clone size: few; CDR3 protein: CASSPLGLDRGYSPLHF; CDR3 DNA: TGCGCCAGCAGCCCCCTGGGTCTGGACAGGGGTTATTCACCCCTCCACTTT
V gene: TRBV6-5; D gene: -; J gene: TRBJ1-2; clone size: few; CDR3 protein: CASSYTAGDYGYTF; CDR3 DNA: TGTGCCAGCAGTTACACAGCCGGGGATTATGGCTACACCTTC
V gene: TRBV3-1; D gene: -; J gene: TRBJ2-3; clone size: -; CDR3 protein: CASSHYRGSTDTQYF; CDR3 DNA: TGTGCCAGCAGCCATTATCGGGGGAGCACAGATACGCAGTATTTT
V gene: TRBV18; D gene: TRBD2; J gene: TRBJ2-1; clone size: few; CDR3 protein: CASSPWTSGNRRGNNEQFF; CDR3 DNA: TGTGCCAGCTCACCGTGGACTAGCGGGAACCGGCGGGGAAACAATGAGCAGTTCTTC
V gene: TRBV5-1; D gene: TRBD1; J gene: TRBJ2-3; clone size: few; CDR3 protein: CASSLDPDRGGTDTQYF; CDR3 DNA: TGCGCCAGCAGCTTGGACCCAGACAGGGGGGGCACAGATACGCAGTATTTT
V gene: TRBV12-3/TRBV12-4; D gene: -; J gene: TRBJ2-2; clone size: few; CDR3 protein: CASSPSGKRTATGELFF; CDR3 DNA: TGTGCCAGCAGTCCGTCTGGAAAAAGGACTGCCACCGGGGAGCTGTTTTTT
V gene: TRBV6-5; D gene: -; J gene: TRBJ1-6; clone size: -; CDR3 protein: CASTQRGRSYNSPLHF; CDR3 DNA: TGTGCCAGCACTCAGCGGGGGCGATCCTATAATTCACCCCTCCACTTT
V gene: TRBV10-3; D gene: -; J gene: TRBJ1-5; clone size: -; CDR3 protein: CAISESGRGDQPQHF; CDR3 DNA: TGTGCCATCAGTGAGTCAGGGAGGGGAGATCAGCCCCAGCATTTT
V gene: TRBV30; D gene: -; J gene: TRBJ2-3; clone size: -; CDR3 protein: CAWSQVKVTQYF; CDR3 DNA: TGTGCCTGGAGCCAGGTTAAGGTTACGCAGTATTTT
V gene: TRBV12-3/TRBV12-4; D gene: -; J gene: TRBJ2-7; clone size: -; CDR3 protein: CASNPQSYEQYF; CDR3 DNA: TGTGCCAGCAATCCGCAGTCCTACGAGCAGTACTTC
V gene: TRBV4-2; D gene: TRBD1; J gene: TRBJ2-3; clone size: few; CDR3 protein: CASSQGQTDTQYF; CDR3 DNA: TGTGCCAGCAGCCAGGGACAGACAGATACGCAGTATTTT
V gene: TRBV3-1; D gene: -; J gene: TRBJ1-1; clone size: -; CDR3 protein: CASSRNFGGTEAFF; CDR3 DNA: TGTGCCAGCAGCCGTAACTTTGGAGGCACTGAAGCTTTCTTT
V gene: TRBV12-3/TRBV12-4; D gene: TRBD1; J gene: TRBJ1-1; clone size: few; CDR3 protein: CASSRTGAEAFF; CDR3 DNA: TGTGCCAGCAGCAGGACAGGAGCTGAAGCTTTCTTT
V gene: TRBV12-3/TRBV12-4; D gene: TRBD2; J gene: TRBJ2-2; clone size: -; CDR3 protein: CASRSAGGNTGELFF; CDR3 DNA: TGTGCCAGCAGATCAGCGGGGGGCAACACCGGGGAGCTGTTTTTT
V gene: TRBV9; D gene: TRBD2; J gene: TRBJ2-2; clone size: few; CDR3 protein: CASSGNLLAGTTGELFF; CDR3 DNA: TGTGCCAGCAGCGGAAACCTACTAGCGGGAACCACCGGGGAGCTGTTTTTT
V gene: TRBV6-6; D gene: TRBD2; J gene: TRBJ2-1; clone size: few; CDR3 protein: CASSSSGLAVEQFF; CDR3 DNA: TGTGCCAGCAGTTCCTCGGGACTAGCGGTTGAGCAGTTCTTC